This T cell receptor beta chain was identified in a study of breast tumors, draining lymph nodes, adjacent tissues (TCRdb year 2016). About the investigation overall: In breast cancer patients, the study compared the TCR beta repertoires of tumor, adjacent nontumor tissue and axillary lymph nodes. In human breast cancer, the study set out to evaluate how tumor, surrounding tissue and draining lymph node repertoires relate to one another and whether T cells may move between these sites.

CDR1 and CDR2 are drawn from the germline V gene: SQVTM, ANQGSEA. Counted from cysteine to phenylalanine, this CDR3 has 12 amino acids. The kept DNA is CDR3 alone, 36 bases in frame from the first base. Cut back by 3 bases and 0 bases, the V and J ends lie 4 bases apart. A note on this clonotype: Its antigen has not been determined. No base-level quality is on record; no much larger clone is a single base apart.

What the research found in general, with its limitations: In luminal-like breast cancer, tumor and nontumor tissue repertoires resembled each other significantly more than in basal-like breast cancer. T-cell repertoire diversity in tumors was found to be lower than in lymph nodes but higher than in nontumor tissue, and preferential V and J gene usage was observed. The conclusion that tumor T cells originate in lymph nodes was presented as consistent with a hypothesis rather than as directly demonstrated. The data were considered consistent with most tumor T cells being derived from the lymph node and subsequently expanding within tumor tissue.

This sample was sequenced with an Illumina HiSeq 2000. Multiplex PCR amplification was used to build the TCR beta chain libraries. The amplified TCR beta chain products were analyzed by high-throughput sequencing. TCRdb passed the public sequencing reads through fastp at Q25 and MiXCR, retaining productive beta sequences. Each record represents a unique CDR3 protein, reported with the most common genes and DNA among its rows. The sample table holds 20,000 to 30,000 distinct CDR3 sequences, of which roughly 21% were seen once. Jointly, the top ten make up 13% of the sample. Sequencing was carried out using breast tumor tissue. The chain uses TRBV29-1 and TRBJ2-3; confidence is insufficient to name the D gene. This TCR derives from a female donor with breast cancer. Some clones in this sample may be carry-over from other donors' samples. The DNA reads TGCAGCGTTGAGGGTAGCACAGATACGCAGTATTTT. Its coded protein is CSVEGSTDTQYF.